The 4 T cell receptor beta chains below come from one sample, sequenced in a study of regulatory T cells in long-lasting Graves disease. Time point defined: newly diagnosed GD, antithyroid drugs for less than 3 months. Researchers made the TCR library from RNA that was extracted from PBMCs. CDR3-region Arm-PCR and iRepertoire HTBI primers produced the TCR beta libraries. Each CDR3 protein gets one entry after TCRdb re-called the multiplex PCR reads with MiXCR. In the table there are about 540,000 distinct CDR3 sequences, roughly 14% of which are singletons. These data are also associated with another study on T cells in Graves' hyperthyroidism and ophthalmopathy.

Sequenced material: peripheral blood mononuclear cells (PBMCs), taken at new diagnosis, from a patient treated with antithyroid drugs. All receptors derive from a man younger than 40 with Graves disease.

The chain couples TRBV19 to TRBJ1-2; D is ambiguous. The V and J ends lost 6 bases and 0 bases respectively, with 14 bases between them. Germline CDR1 and CDR2: LNHDA and SQIVND (reference sequence). The CDR3 sequence is 15 residues long. CDR3: CASSAGSRANYGYTF. DNA of the CDR3: TGTGCCAGTAGCGCGGGAAGTAGGGCTAACTATGGCTACACCTTC.

This clonotype was seen many times. V and J are TRBV27 and TRBJ2-2; D is perhaps TRBD2 (6 bases). The V end was cut by 7 bases, the J end by 2 bases, with 14 bases between. Looked up from germline, CDR1 is MNHEY and CDR2 is SMNVEV (reference sequence). The CDR3 totals 15 residues. The CDR3 loop reads CASNGGNRNTGELFF. The CDR3 coding sequence is TGTGCCAGCAACGGAGGGAACAGAAACACCGGGGAGCTGTTTTTT.

V gene TRBV13 combines with J gene TRBJ2-7; D gene ambiguous. This CDR3 region has 14 residues. Germline V gene data show CDR1 as PRHDT and CDR2 as FYEKMQ (reference sequence). Trimming took 2 bases from V and 2 from J, leaving 10 bases between them. The DNA of the CDR3 is TGTGCCAGCAGCTTAAAAGGGCAACCCTACGAGCAGTACTTC. Its translation: CASSLKGQPYEQYF.

This clonotype was counted many times. The V gene is TRBV12-5, the J gene TRBJ2-5, with 8 nucleotides matching TRBD2. Unmatched junction bases numbered 19, after V lost 9 bases and J lost 4 bases. This CDR3 region has 17 residues. The V gene's germline CDR1 is LGHNT and CDR2 FRNRAP. This CDR3 is CASSYLAGVPTGETQYF. CDR3 sequence (DNA): TGTGCTAGCTCTTATCTAGCGGGTGTGCCCACGGGAGAGACCCAGTACTTC.